These 29 T cell receptor beta chains originate from one sample sequenced in a study of CD8 T cells in Susac syndrome. Reverse transcription used roughly 0.45 to 1 ug RNA and random hexamers. In TCRdb, the immunoSEQ multiplex PCR reads were re-called with MiXCR into one record per CDR3 protein. The sample holds under 150,000 distinct CDR3 sequences; roughly 80% are singletons and the top ten take roughly 0.53%. Input material: CD8+ T cells from PBMCs. All receptors derive from a human donor with multiple sclerosis.

Here the CDR3 DNA reads TGTGCCGTGACCGGGACACGGAGTTCCTACGAGCAGTACGTC. Translated: CAVTGTRSSYEQYV. V and J are TRBV2 and TRBJ2-7, with D possibly being TRBD1 (6 bases). V shed 11 bases and J shed 1 base, with 18 bases lying between them. The germline CDR1 and CDR2 sequences are SNHLY and FYNNEI. The CDR3 has 14 residues.

This clonotype appeared once. This rearrangement joins TRBV6-5 to TRBJ1-1, with 8 bases aligning to TRBD1. Germline assignment: CDR1 MNHEY and CDR2 SVGAGI. This CDR3 is 17 amino acids long. Trimming took 2 bases from V and 0 from J; bases not matched to a gene: 8. The CDR3 sequence is CASSYGPTGGVNTEAFF. The CDR3 nucleotides read TGTGCCAGCAGTTACGGCCCCACAGGGGGGGTGAACACTGAAGCTTTCTTT.

This chain links TRBV7-2 with TRBJ2-1; TRBD2 matches 7 bases. V lost 5 bases to trimming and J lost 4 bases; unmatched junction nucleotides: 8. The CDR3 runs 15 residues. Germline CDR1 is SGHTA and CDR2 is FQGNSA. The chain's CDR3 is CASSALAVIYNEQFF. The CDR3 nucleotides are TGTGCCAGCAGCGCCCTAGCGGTAATATACAATGAGCAGTTCTTC.

This chain connects TRBV27 to TRBJ1-1; tentative D call: TRBD1 (6 bases). This CDR3 has 16 amino acids. V was pared by 0 bases and J by 1 base, with 12 bases between. CDR1 and CDR2 (germline): MNHEY, SMNVEV (reference sequence). The DNA of the CDR3 is TGTGCCAGCAGTTTATCGCCGGGACAAGCGAACACTGAAGCTTTCTTT. This translates into CASSLSPGQANTEAFF.

V is TRBV19 and J is TRBJ2-7; TRBD2 matches 7 bases. CDR1 is LNHDA, CDR2 SQIVND, per germline (reference sequence). Germline trimming cut 4 bases from V and 2 bases from J; bases unmatched to any gene: 2. This CDR3 comprises 13 residues. The CDR3 sequence: CASSTSGPYEQYF. CDR3 DNA sequence: TGTGCCAGTAGTACTAGCGGTCCCTACGAGCAGTACTTC.

This chain links TRBV20-1 with TRBJ2-5; D is uncertain. The germline gives CDR1 DFQATT, CDR2 SNEGSKA (reference sequence). The CDR3 is 14 amino acids. The V and J ends lost 0 bases and 5 bases respectively, with 13 bases between them. Here the CDR3 reads CSARDLPEMETQYF. The CDR3 nucleotides read TGCAGTGCTAGAGATCTCCCGGAAATGGAGACCCAGTACTTC.

This sequence joins TRBV3-1 and TRBJ2-5; D remains unclear. In germline, CDR1 is LGHDT, CDR2 YNNKEL (reference sequence). The V end lost 1 base, the J end lost 7 bases, and 19 bases lay between the germline ends. CDR3 size: 16 residues. CDR3 amino acids: CASSQVKGLRKGTQYF. CDR3 in DNA: TGTGCCAGCAGCCAAGTAAAGGGCCTTCGAAAGGGGACCCAGTACTTC.

The table lists this clonotype with a few counts. The chain combines TRBV7-9 with TRBJ2-2; D unresolved. Trimming pared 6 bases from V and 4 bases from J, leaving 9 bases between. CDR1 is SEHNR, CDR2 FQNEAQ, per germline (reference sequence). The CDR3 is 13 amino acids. The CDR3 here is CASRDKRTGELFF. CDR3 DNA sequence: TGTGCCAGCAGGGATAAACGCACCGGGGAGCTGTTTTTT. The whole variable domain, filled in from reference TRBV7-9 and TRBJ2-2, reads DTGVSQNPRHKITKRGQNVTFRCDPISEHNRLYWYRQTLGQGPEFLTYFQNEAQLEKSRLLSDRFSAERPKGSFSTLEIQRTEQGDSAMYLCASRDKRTGELFFGEGSRLTVL.

This clonotype was detected only once. The chain uses TRBV20-1 and TRBJ1-1; D is unresolved. Trimming removed 0 bases at V and 10 bases at J, with 15 bases between. Germline V gene sequence: CDR1 DFQATT, CDR2 SNEGSKA (reference sequence). This CDR3 contains 13 residues. The CDR3 nucleotides are TGCAGTGCTAGAGACCCTACCCGGTTAGGAGCTTTCTTT. This translates into CSARDPTRLGAFF.

This clonotype is a singleton in its sample. The gene calls are TRBV7-6 and TRBJ2-2, with no clear D. V was pared by 1 base and J by 4 bases, with 10 bases between. This CDR3 is 15 amino acids long. Germline CDR1 SGHVS, CDR2 FNYEAQ. DNA of the CDR3: TGTGCCAGCAGCTTAGAGGGTCTGGGCACCGGGGAGCTGTTTTTT. Amino acid sequence: CASSLEGLGTGELFF.

This clonotype turned up a few times. This chain connects TRBV30 to TRBJ2-5; no firm D call. CDR3 length: 11 residues. V lost 1 base and J 11 bases, leaving 11 bases between the germline ends. CDR1 and CDR2 (germline): GTSNPN, SVGIG (reference sequence). The CDR3 is CAWSAPVGQYF. Here the CDR3 DNA reads TGTGCCTGGAGTGCTCCGGTGGGTCAGTACTTC.

This sequence joins TRBV7-9 and TRBJ1-1; D unresolved. V lost 5 bases and J lost 6, with 7 bases in between. From germline, CDR1 is SEHNR and CDR2 FQNEAQ (reference sequence). This CDR3 is 11 amino acids long. This CDR3 reads CASSEPPEAFF. DNA for the CDR3: TGTGCCAGCAGCGAACCTCCTGAAGCTTTCTTT.

Regarding this clonotype: One junction end disagrees with the germline gene, perhaps due to a read error. This chain links TRBV25-1 with TRBJ2-5; TRBD2 matches 8 bases. Germline values: CDR1 MGHDK, CDR2 SYGVNS. CDR3 length: 17 amino acids. The CDR3 loop is CASSRGISGEDQEAQYF. The DNA for the CDR3 is TGTGCCAGCAGTAGAGGAATTAGCGGGGAGGATCAAGAGGCCCAGTACTTC.

V gene TRBV4-1 combines with J gene TRBJ2-7, with 9 bases aligning to TRBD2. Germline V lookup: CDR1 MGHRA, CDR2 YSYEKL. Germline trimming cut 4 bases from V and 5 bases from J; bases unmatched to any gene: 12. The CDR3 contains 16 residues. The CDR3 spells CASSRTASGADNEQYF. CDR3 DNA: TGCGCCAGCAGCCGAACCGCTAGCGGGGCCGATAACGAGCAGTACTTC.

V and J are TRBV11-2 and TRBJ2-5; 7 bases are shared with TRBD1. CDR3 length equals 15 residues. Germline values: CDR1 SGHAT, CDR2 FQNNGV. The J segment lost 4 bases and the V segment lost 5 bases, leaving 10 bases of the junction unmatched. The CDR3: CASSHNRGFRETQYF. CDR3 bases: TGTGCCAGCAGCCATAACAGGGGCTTCCGAGAGACCCAGTACTTC.

The chain combines TRBV13 with TRBJ2-1; D may be TRBD2 (5 bases). This CDR3 contains 14 residues. Germline CDR1 reads PRHDT; CDR2 reads FYEKMQ (reference sequence). V was trimmed by 5 bases and J by 4 bases, leaving 12 bases between them. The CDR3 DNA reads TGTGCCAGCAGCGGCAGAACTAGTTACAATGAGCAGTTCTTC. Translated, it gives CASSGRTSYNEQFF.

The rearrangement uses TRBV29-1 and TRBJ1-2; 11 bases match TRBD1. The J segment lost 3 bases and the V segment lost 7 bases, leaving 4 bases of the junction unmatched. The CDR3 extends over 13 amino acids. Germline CDR1 SQVTM, CDR2 ANQGSEA. DNA for the CDR3: TGCAGCGCCCGGGACAGGGGGGACTATGGCTACACCTTC. Its translation: CSARDRGDYGYTF. Full variable domain (remainder filled in from reference TRBV29-1 and TRBJ1-2): SAVISQKPSRDICQRGTSLTIQCQVDSQVTMMFWYRQQPGQSLTLIATANQGSEATYESGFVIDKFPISRPNLTFSTLTVSNMSPEDSSIYLCSARDRGDYGYTFGSGTRLTVV.

This chain links TRBV30 with TRBJ1-2; a weak D match, TRBD1 (6 bases). Trimming shortened V by 1 base and J by 4 bases, and 10 bases separated the two germline ends. The CDR3 is made up of 13 amino acids. Germline CDR1 GTSNPN, CDR2 SVGIG (reference sequence). CDR3 amino acids: CAWSAGQRYGYTF. CDR3 in DNA: TGTGCCTGGAGTGCTGGACAGCGCTATGGCTACACCTTC.

V is TRBV20-1 and J is TRBJ2-3; TRBD2 might be the D (5 bases). CDR1 and CDR2 from the germline V gene are DFQATT and SNEGSKA (reference sequence). V was shortened by 5 bases and J by 0 bases, with 15 bases between the two germline ends. The CDR3 spans 15 residues. The CDR3 DNA reads TGCAGTGCTCCCGACCGGGATTATAGCACAGATACGCAGTATTTT. Protein product: CSAPDRDYSTDTQYF.

The chain is built from TRBV7-8 and TRBJ2-2; no clear D. The V end was cut by 2 bases, the J end by 7 bases, with 2 bases between. CDR3 size: 11 residues. From germline, CDR1 is SGHVS and CDR2 FQNEAQ. The CDR3 reads CASSLFGELFF. CDR3 DNA sequence: TGTGCCAGCAGCTTATTCGGGGAGCTGTTTTTT.

The sample holds one count of this clonotype. The CDR3 protein is CASSNRGWEQYF. CDR3 nucleotides: TGTGCCAGCAGCAACAGGGGGTGGGAGCAGTACTTC. V gene TRBV11-2 combines with J gene TRBJ2-7; 8 positions agree with TRBD1. CDR1 SGHAT and CDR2 FQNNGV come from the germline V gene. The CDR3 sequence is 12 residues long. V shed 5 bases, J shed 7 bases, and the junction held 4 bases outside the gene matches.

This clonotype was counted once. This rearrangement joins TRBV2 to TRBJ1-1; the match to TRBD1 covers 7 bases. The V gene end was trimmed by 3 bases and the J gene end by 5 bases; junction bases not matched to a gene: 6. The CDR3 sequence is 14 residues long. Per the germline V gene, CDR1 is SNHLY and CDR2 is FYNNEI. CDR3 region: CASSDRAGGTEAFF. CDR3 DNA: TGTGCCAGCAGTGACCGGGCAGGGGGTACTGAAGCTTTCTTT.

The genes are TRBV4-1 and TRBJ1-6, with unresolved D. The germline CDR1 and CDR2 sequences are MGHRA and YSYEKL. The CDR3 sequence is 12 residues long. Trimming took 3 bases from V and 5 from J, leaving 2 bases between them. In nucleotides, the CDR3 is TGCGCCAGCAGCCATCATAATTCACCCCTCCACTTT. Its protein is CASSHHNSPLHF.

This chain joins TRBV4-3 and TRBJ2-3; 7 bases line up with TRBD1. J gave up 4 bases and V 0 bases, and 13 bases lay outside the gene matches. The CDR3 has 18 amino acids. CDR1 LGHNA and CDR2 YSLEER come from the germline V gene. The CDR3 sequence: CASSQDTPTGEGADTQYF. The CDR3 nucleotides read TGCGCCAGCAGCCAAGATACCCCCACAGGGGAAGGCGCAGATACGCAGTATTTT.

This chain connects TRBV6-5 to TRBJ2-1, with TRBD1 identical over 7 bases. CDR1 and CDR2 (germline): MNHEY, SVGAGI. V dropped 2 bases and J dropped 2; count of bases not matched to a gene: 12. The CDR3 spans 18 residues. The chain's CDR3 is CASSYLGPGTVAYNEQFF. The CDR3 DNA reads TGTGCCAGCAGTTACCTAGGGCCGGGGACAGTAGCCTACAATGAGCAGTTCTTC.

This clonotype was seen only a few times. The chain joins TRBV12-3 or TRBV12-4 to TRBJ1-1; TRBD1 agrees at 8 bases. CDR3 length: 13 amino acids. V gave up 5 bases and J gave up 13 bases; unmatched junction bases: 12. The CDR3 DNA is TGTGCCAGCAGTGTGACAGGGGCCACCGGCGGTTTCTTT. Translation: CASSVTGATGGFF.

This rearrangement joins TRBV28 to TRBJ1-2, with D tentatively TRBD1 (6 bases). This CDR3 has 13 residues. Germline lookup yields CDR1 MDHEN and CDR2 SYDVKM. The ends were cut back, 5 bases at V and 8 bases at J, with 15 bases in the middle. The CDR3 region is CASSLTGALGYTF. Here the CDR3 DNA reads TGTGCCAGCAGTCTCACGGGGGCGCTAGGCTACACCTTC.

This chain connects TRBV30 to TRBJ2-1, with D perhaps matching TRBD2 (5 bases). Germline lookup yields CDR1 GTSNPN and CDR2 SVGIG (reference sequence). CDR3 length equals 15 residues. V lost 4 bases and J 7 bases, leaving 20 bases between the germline ends. CDR3 bases: TGTGCCTGGACCCTACTTACGGGATCCGGGAATGAGCAGTTCTTC. This translates into CAWTLLTGSGNEQFF.

V gene TRBV4-3 combines with J gene TRBJ1-3; no clear D. This CDR3 has 16 residues. Germline CDR1 reads LGHNA; CDR2 reads YSLEER. Trimming cost V 0 bases and J 4 bases, with 13 bases left between them. The CDR3: CASSQDGRGLGNTIYF. DNA for the CDR3: TGCGCCAGCAGCCAAGATGGGAGAGGCCTGGGAAACACCATATATTTT.